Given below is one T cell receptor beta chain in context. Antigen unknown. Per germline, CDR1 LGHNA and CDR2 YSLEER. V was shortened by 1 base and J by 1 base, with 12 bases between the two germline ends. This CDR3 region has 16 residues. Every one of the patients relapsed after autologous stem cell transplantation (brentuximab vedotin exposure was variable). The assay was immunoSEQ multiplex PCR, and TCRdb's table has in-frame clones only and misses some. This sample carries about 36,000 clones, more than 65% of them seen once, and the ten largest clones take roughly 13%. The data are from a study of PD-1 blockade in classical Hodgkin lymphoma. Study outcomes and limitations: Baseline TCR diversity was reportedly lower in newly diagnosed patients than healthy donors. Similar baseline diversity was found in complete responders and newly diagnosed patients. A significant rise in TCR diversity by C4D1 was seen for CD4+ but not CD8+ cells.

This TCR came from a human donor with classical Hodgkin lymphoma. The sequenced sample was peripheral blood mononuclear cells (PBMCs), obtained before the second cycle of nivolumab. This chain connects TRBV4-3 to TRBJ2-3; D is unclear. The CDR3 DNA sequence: TGCGCCAGCAGCCAAGTTTTGGTAACGGGCACAGATACGCAGTATTTT. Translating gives CASSQVLVTGTDTQYF.